The rows below give T cell receptor beta chains drawn from one sample of a study of T cells in localized non-small cell lung cancer. Sequenced by immunoSEQ multiplex PCR; TCRdb stores in-frame clones only, minus some. The data show roughly 1,400 clones, with about 40% seen just once and about 13% held by the top ten. Sequenced material: lung tumor tissue, taken before any cancer treatment. The receptor source for this set is a woman aged 40-69 years with stage I lung adenocarcinoma. Both conserved end residues are part of each CDR3. Fields, in order: D gene, J gene, clone size, V gene, CDR3 protein, CDR3 DNA. The D gene is left open where the match is weak. Some rows have no size entry. The others give once, few or many, or a class for an expanded clone.

- TRBJ2-5 - TRBV29-1 CSVNRDIQETQYF TGCAGCGTTAATAGGGACATCCAAGAGACCCAGTACTTC
- TRBJ2-7 - TRBV28 CASSLTSSYEQYF TGTGCCAGCAGTTTAACCTCGTCCTACGAGCAGTACTTC
TRBD2 TRBJ2-1 - TRBV19 CASSIGAGANNEQFF TGTGCCAGTAGTATTGGAGCGGGGGCCAACAATGAGCAGTTCTTC
TRBD1 TRBJ2-2 - TRBV15 CATRGQAINTGELFF TGTGCCACCCGGGGACAGGCTATTAACACCGGGGAGCTGTTTTTT
- TRBJ1-5 few TRBV6-8 CASSYSTGGTEPQHF TGTGCCAGCAGTTACTCGACGGGGGGTACGGAGCCCCAGCATTTT
TRBD2 TRBJ2-3 few TRBV23-1 CASSQGTSGALSTDTQYF TGCGCCAGCAGCCAAGGGACTAGCGGGGCCCTCAGCACAGATACGCAGTATTTT
- TRBJ2-7 - TRBV29-1 CSVDGDTSYEQYF TGCAGCGTTGATGGGGACACATCCTACGAGCAGTACTTC
TRBD1 TRBJ1-1 medium-sized TRBV11-3 CASSAAGGQDTEAFF TGTGCCAGCAGCGCGGCAGGGGGTCAGGACACTGAAGCTTTCTTT
- TRBJ2-7 - TRBV6-7 CASSEEGEQYF TGTGCCAGCAGTGAAGAGGGCGAGCAGTACTTC
TRBD2 TRBJ2-2 - TRBV29-1 CSVDVASGTTGELFF TGCAGCGTTGATGTGGCTAGCGGGACCACCGGGGAGCTGTTTTTT
- TRBJ1-1 - TRBV11-3 CASSLGWGNTEAFF TGTGCCAGCAGCTTGGGGTGGGGGAACACTGAAGCTTTCTTT
- TRBJ2-7 few TRBV10-3 CAISESERAGEQYF TGTGCCATCAGTGAGTCAGAAAGGGCGGGCGAGCAGTACTTC
TRBD1 TRBJ2-2 - TRBV12-5 CASSQGSYTGELFF TGTGCTAGTTCACAGGGGTCGTACACCGGGGAGCTGTTTTTT
TRBD2 TRBJ2-1 - TRBV19 CASSIEGLAGGTYGNEQFF TGTGCCAGTAGTATAGAAGGACTAGCGGGAGGCACCTATGGGAATGAGCAGTTCTTC
- TRBJ2-4 - TRBV29-1 CSVDLGLAKNIQYF TGCAGCGTTGATCTAGGGCTAGCCAAAAACATTCAGTACTTC
TRBD1 TRBJ1-1 - TRBV29-1 CSVVRGGLWSNTEAFF TGCAGCGTTGTTAGAGGGGGCCTTTGGTCGAACACTGAAGCTTTCTTT
TRBD2 TRBJ2-3 - TRBV19 CASSMGLAGVEDTQYF TGTGCCAGTAGTATGGGACTAGCGGGGGTGGAGGATACGCAGTATTTT